The rows below give T cell receptor beta chains drawn from one sample of a study of vaccination and CD4 T cells after COVID-19. TCRdb passed the PCR reads through MiXCR, listing each CDR3 protein once. Among thousands of distinct CDR3 sequences, 50% to 75% were seen once, and the ten largest hold 25% to 40%. These receptors lack a known antigen. Sequencing was performed on CD4+ T cells from blood, cultured in vitro. The receptor set was obtained from a human donor who had recovered from COVID-19. The CDR3 runs from the conserved cysteine through the conserved F or W. A D gene is named only where the DNA matches it firmly. Only some rows state a clone size, as once, few, many or a class for expanded clones.

J gene,D gene,clone size,V gene,CDR3 protein
TRBJ1-1,NA,few,TRBV10-1,CASRQNMNTEAFF
TRBJ1-6,NA,few,TRBV6-5,CASSYSGERNNSPLHF
TRBJ2-2,TRBD2,NA,TRBV27,CASSSSGGRNTGELFF
TRBJ1-5,TRBD1,NA,TRBV19,CASRPGQGTGQKFQPQHF
TRBJ2-1,TRBD2,NA,TRBV24-1,CATSDPGTSGGALYNEQFF
TRBJ2-5,TRBD1,few,TRBV6-1,CASTKTGPAKETQYF
TRBJ2-3,NA,NA,TRBV28,CASRSGAGGDTQYF
TRBJ2-2,NA,NA,TRBV25-1,CASRSGTLNTGELFF
TRBJ2-4,NA,NA,TRBV7-2,CATTLKGLDKNIQYF
TRBJ1-6,NA,once,TRBV20-1,CSARDDTGISPLHF
TRBJ2-2,TRBD2,NA,TRBV9,CASSVVSSGAGELFF
TRBJ1-6,NA,NA,TRBV20-1,CSARDAEYSYNSPLHF
TRBJ2-3,TRBD1,NA,TRBV4-2,CASSQGGNRGLDTQYF
TRBJ2-1,NA,NA,TRBV7-8,CASSLAAQGNEQFF
TRBJ2-3,TRBD2,few,TRBV4-1,CASSQVLAGVTDTQYF
TRBJ2-3,NA,NA,TRBV25-1,CASSDASERADTQYF
TRBJ1-1,NA,NA,TRBV18,CASSPALTPEAFF
TRBJ1-4,NA,NA,TRBV7-9,CASSLGSSTTNEKLFF
TRBJ1-4,NA,NA,TRBV7-9,CASSRGRANEKLFF
TRBJ2-5,TRBD2,NA,TRBV2,CASSDQRGLPQETQYF
TRBJ2-3,TRBD2,NA,TRBV10-2,CASNGPSGGTDTQYF
TRBJ2-1,NA,once,TRBV2,CASSEEGSRYNEQFF
TRBJ1-3,TRBD1,NA,TRBV20-1,CSASRTGGGNTIYF
TRBJ2-5,TRBD2,NA,TRBV6-2/TRBV6-3,CASSYTASGEETQYF
TRBJ1-2,NA,NA,TRBV20-1,CSARVGYGYTF
TRBJ1-1,NA,few,TRBV6-5,CASSYSGKTEAFF
TRBJ1-4,NA,NA,TRBV28,CASSFIRGKGTNEKLFF
TRBJ2-1,NA,NA,TRBV5-1,CASSLGNEQFF
TRBJ2-5,TRBD1,few,TRBV2,CASTYRTGTSSTYF